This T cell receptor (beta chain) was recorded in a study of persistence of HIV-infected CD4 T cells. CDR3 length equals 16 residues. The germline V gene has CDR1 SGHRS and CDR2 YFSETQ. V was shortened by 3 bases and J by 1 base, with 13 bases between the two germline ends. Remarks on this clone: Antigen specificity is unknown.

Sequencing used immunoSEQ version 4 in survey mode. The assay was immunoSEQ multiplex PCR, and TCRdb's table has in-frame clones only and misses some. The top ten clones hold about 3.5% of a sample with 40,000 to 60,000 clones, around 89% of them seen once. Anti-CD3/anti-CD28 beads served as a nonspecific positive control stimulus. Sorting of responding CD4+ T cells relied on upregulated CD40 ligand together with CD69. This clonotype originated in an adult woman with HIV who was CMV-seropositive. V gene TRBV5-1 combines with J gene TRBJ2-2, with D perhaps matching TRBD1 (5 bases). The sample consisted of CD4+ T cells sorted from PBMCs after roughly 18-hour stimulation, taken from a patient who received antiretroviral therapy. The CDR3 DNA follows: TGCGCCAGCAGCTCCCCAATGGGGCGGAACACCGGGGAGCTGTTTTTT. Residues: CASSSPMGRNTGELFF.